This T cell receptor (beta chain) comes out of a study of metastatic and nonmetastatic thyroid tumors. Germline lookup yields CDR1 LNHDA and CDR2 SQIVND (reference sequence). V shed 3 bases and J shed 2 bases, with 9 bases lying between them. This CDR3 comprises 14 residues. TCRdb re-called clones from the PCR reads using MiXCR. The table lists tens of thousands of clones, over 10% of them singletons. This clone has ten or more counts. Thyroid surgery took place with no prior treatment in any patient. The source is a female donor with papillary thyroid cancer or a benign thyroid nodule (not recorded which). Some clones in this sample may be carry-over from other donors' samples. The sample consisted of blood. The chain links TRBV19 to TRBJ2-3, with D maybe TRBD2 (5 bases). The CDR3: CASSILSDTDTQYF. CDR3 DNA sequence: TGTGCCAGTAGTATCCTTAGCGACACAGATACGCAGTATTTT.